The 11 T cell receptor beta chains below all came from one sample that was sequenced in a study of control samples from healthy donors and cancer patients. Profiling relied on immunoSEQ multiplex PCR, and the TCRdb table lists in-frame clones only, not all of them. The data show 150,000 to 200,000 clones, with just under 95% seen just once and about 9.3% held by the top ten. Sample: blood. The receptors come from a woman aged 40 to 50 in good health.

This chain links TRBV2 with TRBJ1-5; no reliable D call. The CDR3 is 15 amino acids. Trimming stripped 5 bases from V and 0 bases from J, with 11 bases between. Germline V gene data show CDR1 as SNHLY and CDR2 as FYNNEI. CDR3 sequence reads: CASSLQSNSNQPQHF. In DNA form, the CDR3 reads TGTGCCAGCAGTCTACAGTCCAATAGCAATCAGCCCCAGCATTTT.

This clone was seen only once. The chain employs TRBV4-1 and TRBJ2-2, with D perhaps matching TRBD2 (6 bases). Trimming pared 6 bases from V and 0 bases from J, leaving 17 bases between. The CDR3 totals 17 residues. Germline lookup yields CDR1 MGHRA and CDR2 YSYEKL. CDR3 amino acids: CASRWREAPTNTGELFF. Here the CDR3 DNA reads TGCGCCAGCAGGTGGCGGGAAGCTCCCACGAACACCGGGGAGCTGTTTTTT.

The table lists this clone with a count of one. The CDR3 DNA reads as TGTGCCAGCAGCCAAGCCAGGGGGAGGCAATACGAGCAGTACTTC. Amino acids: CASSQARGRQYEQYF. The gene calls are TRBV14 and TRBJ2-7, with D possibly being TRBD1 (7 bases). V gave up 1 base and J gave up 4 bases, with 14 bases separating them. This CDR3 region has 15 residues. In germline, CDR1 is SGHDN, CDR2 FVKESK.

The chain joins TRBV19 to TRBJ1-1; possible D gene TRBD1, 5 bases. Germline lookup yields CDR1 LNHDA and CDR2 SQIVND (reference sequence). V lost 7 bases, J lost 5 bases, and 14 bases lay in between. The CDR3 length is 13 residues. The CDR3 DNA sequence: TGTGCCAGTACCTACCCAGGGCTTACTGAAGCTTTCTTT. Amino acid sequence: CASTYPGLTEAFF.

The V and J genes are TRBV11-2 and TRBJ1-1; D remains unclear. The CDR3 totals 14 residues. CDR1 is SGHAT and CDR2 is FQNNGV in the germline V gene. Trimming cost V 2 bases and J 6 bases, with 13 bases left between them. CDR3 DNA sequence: TGTGCCAGCAGCTTATGGCAAAACAGCCCTGAAGCTTTCTTT. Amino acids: CASSLWQNSPEAFF.

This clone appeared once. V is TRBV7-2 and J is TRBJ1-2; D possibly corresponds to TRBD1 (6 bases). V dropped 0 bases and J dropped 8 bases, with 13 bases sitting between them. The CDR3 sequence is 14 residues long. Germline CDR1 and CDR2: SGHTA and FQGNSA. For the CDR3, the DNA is TGTGCCAGCAGCTTAGCGGAAGGGGGTAGCGGCTACACCTTC. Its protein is CASSLAEGGSGYTF.

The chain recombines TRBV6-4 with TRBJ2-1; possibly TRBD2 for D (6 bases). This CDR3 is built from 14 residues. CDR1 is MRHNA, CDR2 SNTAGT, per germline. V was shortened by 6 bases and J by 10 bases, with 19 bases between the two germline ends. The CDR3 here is CASRPLRDSREQFF. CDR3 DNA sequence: TGTGCCAGCAGACCACTTAGGGACTCACGCGAGCAGTTCTTC.

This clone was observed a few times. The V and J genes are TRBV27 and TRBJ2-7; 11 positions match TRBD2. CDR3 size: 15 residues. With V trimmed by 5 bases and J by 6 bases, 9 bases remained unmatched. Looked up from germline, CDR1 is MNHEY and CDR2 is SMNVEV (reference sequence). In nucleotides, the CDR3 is TGTGCCAGCAGTCCAGCGGGGCTAGCGGGAGGCGAGCAGTACTTC. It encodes CASSPAGLAGGEQYF.

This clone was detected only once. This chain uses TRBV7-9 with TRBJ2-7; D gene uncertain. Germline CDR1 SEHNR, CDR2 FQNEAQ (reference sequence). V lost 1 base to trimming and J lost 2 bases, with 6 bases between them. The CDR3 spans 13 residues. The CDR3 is CASSLGWAYEQYF. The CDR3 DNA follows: TGTGCCAGCAGCTTAGGTTGGGCCTACGAGCAGTACTTC.

In DNA, the CDR3 is TGTGCCAGTAGTATAGATATCAGGAAGAGCTCTGGAAACACCATATATTTT. Amino acid sequence: CASSIDIRKSSGNTIYF. V is TRBV19 and J is TRBJ1-3, with D unclear. The CDR3 loop spans 17 amino acids. Germline CDR1 is LNHDA and CDR2 is SQIVND (reference sequence). Between the trimmed V and J ends, which lost 0 bases and 0 bases, there was a span of 12 bases. Variable domain in full (rest from reference TRBV19 and TRBJ1-3): DGGITQSPKYLFRKEGQNVTLSCEQNLNHDAMYWYRQDPGQGLRLIYYSQIVNDFQKGDIAEGYSVSREKKESFPLTVTSAQKNPTAFYLCASSIDIRKSSGNTIYFGEGSWLTVV.

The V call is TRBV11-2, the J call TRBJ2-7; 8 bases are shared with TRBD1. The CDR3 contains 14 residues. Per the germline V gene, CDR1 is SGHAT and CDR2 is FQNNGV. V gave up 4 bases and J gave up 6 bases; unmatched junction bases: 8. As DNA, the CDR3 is TGTGCCAGCAGCTCAATGAACCAGGGGGCCGAGCAGTACTTC. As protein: CASSSMNQGAEQYF.